The 19 T cell receptor beta chains reported below all come from one sample, sequenced in a study of T cell changes during pregnancy in multiple sclerosis. Generated by immunoSEQ multiplex PCR, the TCRdb table keeps only in-frame clones and is missing some. The repertoire includes tens of thousands of clones, roughly 90% of them detected once, and 3% to 4.5% sits in the top ten. Material: peripheral blood, obtained after pregnancy. The receptors come from a female donor in good health, enrolled as a control in a pregnancy study.

The chain is built from TRBV4-3 and TRBJ2-7; the match to TRBD2 covers 10 bases. The CDR3 is 16 amino acids. The junction had 6 bases not matched to a gene; V was cut back by 0 bases and J by 4 bases. Germline V CDR1 and CDR2: LGHNA, YSLEER. The CDR3 loop is CASSQEPSGSGYEQYF. Here the CDR3 DNA reads TGCGCCAGCAGCCAAGAGCCTAGCGGGAGTGGATACGAGCAGTACTTC.

The chain has TRBV7-8 and TRBJ2-7; the D gene is possibly TRBD1 (6 bases). CDR1 SGHVS and CDR2 FQNEAQ come from the germline V gene. Trimming took 3 bases from V and 2 from J, leaving 20 bases between them. The CDR3 is 17 residues long. CDR3 sequence (DNA): TGTGCCAGCAGCTTCCATCGGACAGTCGGTGGGGCCTACGAGCAGTACTTC. Its protein is CASSFHRTVGGAYEQYF.

This rearrangement joins TRBV10-3 to TRBJ1-4; TRBD1 is a possible D gene (6 bases). The germline V gene has CDR1 ENHRY and CDR2 SYGVKD. The V end lost 5 bases, the J end lost 8 bases, and 15 bases lay between the germline ends. This CDR3 has 14 residues. CDR3 bases: TGTGCCATCAGTCCGTCGCAGGGGAAGGAAAAACTGTTTTTT. The encoded protein is CAISPSQGKEKLFF.

The J gene is TRBJ2-7, the V gene TRBV28; 7 bases match TRBD1. The CDR3 has 14 amino acids. Losses at the gene ends were 0 bases for V and 1 base for J; bases not matched to a gene: 0. Germline assignment: CDR1 MDHEN and CDR2 SYDVKM. CDR3: CASSLWGQSYEQYF. DNA for the CDR3: TGTGCCAGCAGTTTATGGGGACAGTCCTACGAGCAGTACTTC.

The chain couples TRBV5-4 to TRBJ2-5; TRBD2 matches at 11 bases. V was pared by 9 bases and J by 3 bases, with 10 bases of the junction left unmatched. This CDR3 comprises 15 residues. Germline lookup yields CDR1 SGHNT and CDR2 YYREEE (reference sequence). DNA of the CDR3: TGTGCCATTTCTAGCGGGGGGCCTTACGAAGAGACCCAGTACTTC. Amino acids: CAISSGGPYEETQYF.

This chain connects TRBV5-1 to TRBJ2-7; D possibly corresponds to TRBD2 (6 bases). This CDR3 is 16 amino acids long. With 3 bases removed from V and 2 bases from J, the gap between germline ends came to 18 bases. CDR1 SGHRS and CDR2 YFSETQ come from the germline V gene. This chain's CDR3 is CASSSPARDQAYEQYF. The CDR3 DNA sequence: TGCGCCAGCAGCTCGCCGGCGCGGGATCAAGCCTACGAGCAGTACTTC. The full variable domain, completed using reference TRBV5-1 and TRBJ2-7, is KAGVTQTPRYLIKTRGQQVTLSCSPISGHRSVSWYQQTPGQGLQFLFEYFSETQRNKGNFPGRFSGRQFSNSRSEMNVSTLELGDSALYLCASSSPARDQAYEQYFGPGTRLTVT.

The J gene is TRBJ2-1, the V gene TRBV4-1, with 13 bases fitting TRBD2. This CDR3 spans 15 amino acids. Germline loops: CDR1 MGHRA, CDR2 YSYEKL. Losses at the gene ends were 4 bases for V and 9 bases for J; bases not matched to a gene: 6. The CDR3, as DNA: TGCGCCAGCAGCCTGGGACTAGCGGGGAAGGGTGAGCAGTTCTTC. This gives the protein CASSLGLAGKGEQFF.

The V and J genes are TRBV5-1 and TRBJ2-1; TRBD2 might be the D (6 bases). Germline V gives CDR1 SGHRS, CDR2 YFSETQ. This CDR3 has 16 residues. The V end lost 0 bases, the J end lost 4 bases, and 14 bases lay between the germline ends. The CDR3 here is CASSLGGGTQYNEQFF. For the CDR3, the DNA is TGCGCCAGCAGCTTGGGAGGCGGGACCCAATACAATGAGCAGTTCTTC.

V usage is TRBV6-8 and J usage is TRBJ2-3, with TRBD2 matching over 10 bases. Germline-derived CDR1 and CDR2 are MNHGY and SAAAGT. This CDR3 spans 15 amino acids. After removal of 1 base from V and 6 bases from J, the junction contained 4 bases not matched to a gene. This CDR3 is CASSYCLAGADTQYF. The CDR3, as DNA: TGTGCCAGCAGTTACTGCCTAGCGGGAGCGGATACGCAGTATTTT.

The chain recombines TRBV6-1 with TRBJ2-6; D not resolved. Trimming took 2 bases from V and 1 from J, leaving 9 bases between them. Germline CDR1 and CDR2: MNHNS and SASEGT. This CDR3 spans 16 amino acids. This CDR3 reads CASSEFLASGANVLTF. Here the CDR3 DNA reads TGTGCCAGCAGTGAATTCTTGGCATCTGGGGCCAACGTCCTGACTTTC.

The chain couples TRBV28 to TRBJ2-7; D not resolved. The germline V gene has CDR1 MDHEN and CDR2 SYDVKM. The CDR3 sequence is 14 residues long. V shed 0 bases and J shed 2 bases, with 8 bases lying between them. DNA for the CDR3: TGTGCCAGCAGTTTATGGGCTGCCACCTACGAGCAGTACTTC. Protein: CASSLWAATYEQYF.

This rearrangement joins TRBV19 to TRBJ2-1; D gene unclear. Trimming stripped 7 bases from V and 6 bases from J, with 16 bases between. Per the germline V gene, CDR1 is LNHDA and CDR2 is SQIVND (reference sequence). The CDR3 length is 14 residues. This CDR3 reads CASILVPKPNEQFF. CDR3 nucleotides: TGTGCCAGTATTTTAGTTCCCAAGCCCAATGAGCAGTTCTTC.

The genes are TRBV28 and TRBJ1-4; a possible D gene is TRBD1 (5 bases). Trimming cost V 4 bases and J 1 base, with 13 bases left between them. This CDR3 comprises 16 residues. In germline, CDR1 is MDHEN, CDR2 SYDVKM. CDR3 amino acids: CASSSLSRVTNEKLFF. For the CDR3, the DNA is TGTGCCAGCAGTTCCTTATCCAGGGTAACTAATGAAAAACTGTTTTTT.

The chain links TRBV10-3 to TRBJ2-1, with 13 nucleotides matching TRBD2. Germline CDR1 and CDR2: ENHRY and SYGVKD. The V and J ends lost 8 bases and 9 bases, in that order; junction bases with no gene match: 7. The CDR3 contains 14 residues. The CDR3 sequence: CAIARTSGSIEQFF. CDR3 sequence (DNA): TGTGCCATCGCCAGGACTAGCGGGAGTATTGAGCAGTTCTTC.

The rearrangement uses TRBV28 and TRBJ2-5, with D possibly matching TRBD2 (6 bases). From germline, CDR1 is MDHEN and CDR2 SYDVKM. Trimming left V 8 bases short and J 7 bases short, with 20 bases between. The CDR3 runs 14 residues. The CDR3 loop reads CASAGLTFAGTQYF. The CDR3 nucleotides read TGTGCCAGCGCGGGACTGACCTTCGCGGGGACCCAGTACTTC.

The J gene is TRBJ1-1, the V gene TRBV5-1; no clear D gene. The CDR3 is made up of 13 amino acids. Trimming pared 2 bases from V and 1 base from J, leaving 6 bases between. CDR1 is SGHRS and CDR2 is YFSETQ in the germline V gene. In DNA form, the CDR3 reads TGCGCCAGCAGCTTTGAGGGGAACACTGAAGCTTTCTTT. Its translation: CASSFEGNTEAFF.

The J gene is TRBJ2-3, the V gene TRBV7-2; D may be TRBD1 (6 bases). Germline CDR1 is SGHTA and CDR2 is FQGNSA. Trimming shortened V by 5 bases and J by 6 bases, and 21 bases separated the two germline ends. The CDR3 runs 16 residues. The CDR3 protein is CASSRGPGTRTDTQYF. As DNA, the CDR3 is TGTGCCAGCAGCCGCGGACCCGGGACAAGAACTGATACGCAGTATTTT.

The chain recombines TRBV13 with TRBJ1-2; TRBD1 is a possible D gene (5 bases). The CDR3 spans 14 residues. V dropped 4 bases and J dropped 4 bases, with 13 bases sitting between them. CDR1 is PRHDT and CDR2 is FYEKMQ in the germline V gene (reference sequence). CDR3 bases: TGTGCCAGCAGCTCCGGACATATTCCCTATGGCTACACCTTC. This sequence encodes CASSSGHIPYGYTF.

V usage is TRBV6-1 and J usage is TRBJ1-5; maybe TRBD1 (5 bases). The CDR3 is 13 residues long. V lost 7 bases and J lost 7, with 14 bases in between. Germline V gene sequence: CDR1 MNHNS, CDR2 SASEGT. The CDR3 DNA is TGTGCCAGCAACAGGTTTCTTTCCCAGCCCCAGCATTTT. This gives the protein CASNRFLSQPQHF.